This TCR beta chain was identified in a study of blood T cell repertoires in COVID-19. Whole-study context: Sites across the United States, Italy and Spain contributed samples from acute and convalescent COVID-19.

Losses at the gene ends were 4 bases for V and 6 bases for J; bases not matched to a gene: 7. Germline CDR1 SGHNT, CDR2 YYREEE (reference sequence). This CDR3 has 14 residues. TCRdb's table, derived via immunoSEQ multiplex PCR, lists solely in-frame clones and lacks some. The table has 110,000 or so clones, roughly 88% seen once; the top ten hold almost 8.5%. The receptor comes from a woman aged 65 to 85 who had recovered from COVID-19. Sequenced material: peripheral blood. V usage is TRBV5-4 and J usage is TRBJ2-1; 7 bases agree with TRBD1. CDR3 DNA sequence: TGTGCCAGCAGCCACACCAAGGGGGCCAATGAGCAGTTCTTC. Encoded protein: CASSHTKGANEQFF.